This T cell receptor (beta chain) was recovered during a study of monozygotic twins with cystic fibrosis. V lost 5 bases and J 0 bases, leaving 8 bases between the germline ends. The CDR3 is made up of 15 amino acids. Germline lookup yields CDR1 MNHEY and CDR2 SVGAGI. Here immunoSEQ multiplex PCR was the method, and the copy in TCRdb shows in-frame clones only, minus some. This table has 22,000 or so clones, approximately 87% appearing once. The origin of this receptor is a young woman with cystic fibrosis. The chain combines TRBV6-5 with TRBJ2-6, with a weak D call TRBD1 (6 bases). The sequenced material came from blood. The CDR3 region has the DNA TGTGCCAGCAGTCTGGACAGCTCTGGGGCCAACGTCCTGACTTTC. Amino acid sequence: CASSLDSSGANVLTF.